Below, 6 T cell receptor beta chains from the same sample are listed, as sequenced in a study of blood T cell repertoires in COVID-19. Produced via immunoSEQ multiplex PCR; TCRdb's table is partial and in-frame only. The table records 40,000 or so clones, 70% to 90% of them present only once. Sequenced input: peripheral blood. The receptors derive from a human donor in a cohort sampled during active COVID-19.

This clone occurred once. The CDR3 DNA reads as TGTGCCAGCAGCTCCTATCTTCCCGGGGACACTGAAGCTTTCTTT. It translates to CASSSYLPGDTEAFF. The rearrangement links TRBV7-8 to TRBJ1-1; D remains ambiguous. V lost 4 bases and J 3 bases, leaving 15 bases between the germline ends. This CDR3 comprises 15 residues. Germline loops: CDR1 SGHVS, CDR2 FQNEAQ.

In nucleotides, the CDR3 is TGTGCCAGCAGTTCTCAGCGGGGGCAAGAGACCCAGTACTTC. This codes for CASSSQRGQETQYF. J is TRBJ2-5 and V is TRBV5-4, with 8 positions matching TRBD2. After removal of 5 bases from V and 2 bases from J, the junction contained 5 bases not matched to a gene. The CDR3 is 14 residues long. Germline V gene sequence: CDR1 SGHNT, CDR2 YYREEE (reference sequence).

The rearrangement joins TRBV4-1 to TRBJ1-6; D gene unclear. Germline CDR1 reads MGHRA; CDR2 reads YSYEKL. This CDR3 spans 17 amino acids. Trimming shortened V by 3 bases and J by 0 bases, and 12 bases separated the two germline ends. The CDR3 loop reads CASSQGESRSYNSPLHF. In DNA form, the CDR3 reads TGCGCCAGCAGCCAGGGAGAGTCCCGCTCCTATAATTCACCCCTCCACTTT.

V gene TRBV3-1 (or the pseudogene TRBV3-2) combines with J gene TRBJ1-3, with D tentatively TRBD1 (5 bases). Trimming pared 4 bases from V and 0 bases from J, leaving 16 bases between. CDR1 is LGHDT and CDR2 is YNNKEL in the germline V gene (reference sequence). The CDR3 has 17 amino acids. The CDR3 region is CASSPRGGSSSGNTIYF. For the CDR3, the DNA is TGTGCCAGCAGCCCCCGCGGGGGGTCCTCCTCTGGAAACACCATATATTTT.

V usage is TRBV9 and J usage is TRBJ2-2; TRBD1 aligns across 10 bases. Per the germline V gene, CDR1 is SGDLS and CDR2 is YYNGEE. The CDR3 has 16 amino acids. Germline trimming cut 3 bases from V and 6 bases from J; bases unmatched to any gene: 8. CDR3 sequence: CASSAPGQGWAGELFF. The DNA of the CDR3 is TGTGCCAGCAGCGCGCCGGGACAGGGGTGGGCCGGGGAGCTGTTTTTT.

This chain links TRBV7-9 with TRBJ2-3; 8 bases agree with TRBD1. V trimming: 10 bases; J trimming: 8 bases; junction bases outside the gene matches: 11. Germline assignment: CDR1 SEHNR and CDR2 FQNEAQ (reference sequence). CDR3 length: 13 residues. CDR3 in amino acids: CAIQDRVGATQYF. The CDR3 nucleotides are TGTGCCATCCAGGACAGGGTGGGGGCTACGCAGTATTTT.